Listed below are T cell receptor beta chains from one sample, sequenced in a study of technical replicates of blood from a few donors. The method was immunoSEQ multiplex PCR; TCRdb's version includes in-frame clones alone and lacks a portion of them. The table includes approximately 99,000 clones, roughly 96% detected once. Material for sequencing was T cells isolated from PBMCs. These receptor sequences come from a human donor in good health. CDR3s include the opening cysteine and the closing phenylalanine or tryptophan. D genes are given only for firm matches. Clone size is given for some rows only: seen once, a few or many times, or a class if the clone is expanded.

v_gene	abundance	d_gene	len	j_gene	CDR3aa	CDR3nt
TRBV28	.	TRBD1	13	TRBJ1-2	CASSRTGTYGYTF	TGTGCCAGCAGCCGGACAGGAACCTATGGCTACACCTTC
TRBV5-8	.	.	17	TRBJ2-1	CASSYDGTTSSYNEQFF	TGTGCCAGCAGCTATGACGGAACTACGAGCTCCTACAATGAGCAGTTCTTC
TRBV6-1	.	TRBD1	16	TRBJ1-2	CASSAIGTGLGDGYTF	TGTGCCAGCAGTGCTATAGGGACAGGCCTAGGGGATGGCTACACCTTC
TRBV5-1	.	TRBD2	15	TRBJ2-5	CASSARGGIQETQYF	TGCGCCAGCAGCGCGCGGGGGGGAATCCAAGAGACCCAGTACTTC
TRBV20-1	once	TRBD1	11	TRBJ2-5	CSGDSQETQYF	TGCAGTGGGGACAGCCAAGAGACCCAGTACTTC
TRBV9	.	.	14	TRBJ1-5	CASSEGETNQPQHF	TGTGCCAGCAGCGAAGGAGAGACTAATCAGCCCCAGCATTTT
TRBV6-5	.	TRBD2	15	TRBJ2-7	CASRPTGLASNEQYF	TGTGCCAGCAGACCTACGGGACTAGCGTCAAACGAGCAGTACTTC
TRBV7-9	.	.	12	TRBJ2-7	CASSSESYEQYF	TGTGCCAGCAGCTCTGAGTCCTACGAGCAGTACTTC
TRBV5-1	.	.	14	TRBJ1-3	CASSDDSSGNTIYF	TGCGCCAGCAGCGACGACAGCTCTGGAAACACCATATATTTT
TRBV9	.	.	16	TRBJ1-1	CASSVFGGERNTEAFF	TGTGCCAGCAGCGTATTTGGGGGGGAAAGGAACACTGAAGCTTTCTTT
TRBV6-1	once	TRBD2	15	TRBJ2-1	CASSVTSGSDNEQFF	TGTGCCAGCAGTGTCACTAGCGGGAGTGACAATGAGCAGTTCTTC
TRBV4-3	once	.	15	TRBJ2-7	CASSQDLYSANEQYF	TGCGCCAGCAGCCAAGATCTTTACTCAGCGAACGAGCAGTACTTC
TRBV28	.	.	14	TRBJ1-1	CASTLKGLNTEAFF	TGTGCCAGCACCCTGAAGGGGCTGAACACTGAAGCTTTCTTT
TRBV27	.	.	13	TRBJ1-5	CASSLADNQPQHF	TGTGCCAGCAGTTTAGCAGATAATCAGCCCCAGCATTTT
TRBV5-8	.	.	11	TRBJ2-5	CASSFRETQYF	TGTGCCAGCAGCTTCCGGGAGACCCAGTACTTC
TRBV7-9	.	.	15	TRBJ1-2	CASSFHSTQSYGYTF	TGTGCCAGCAGCTTCCACAGTACCCAATCCTATGGCTACACCTTC
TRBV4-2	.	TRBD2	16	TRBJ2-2	CASSHVLAGEDGELFF	TGTGCCAGCAGCCATGTACTAGCGGGAGAGGACGGGGAGCTGTTTTTT
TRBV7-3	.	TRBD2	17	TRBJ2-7	CASSKQGLAGGAYEQYF	TGTGCCAGCAGCAAACAAGGACTAGCGGGAGGCGCCTACGAGCAGTACTTC
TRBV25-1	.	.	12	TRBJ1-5	CASSGLNQPQHF	TGTGCCAGCAGTGGACTAAATCAGCCCCAGCATTTT
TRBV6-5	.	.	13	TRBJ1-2	CASSLDRSYGYTF	TGTGCCAGCAGTCTAGACCGGTCCTATGGCTACACCTTC
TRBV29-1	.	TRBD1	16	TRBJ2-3	CSILKGALISTDTQYF	TGCAGCATACTCAAGGGGGCTCTAATTAGCACAGATACGCAGTATTTT
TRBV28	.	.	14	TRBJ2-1	CASSLQTIRNEQFF	TGTGCCAGCAGTTTACAGACTATCCGAAATGAGCAGTTCTTC
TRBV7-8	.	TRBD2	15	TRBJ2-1	CASSLLAATTNEQFF	TGTGCCAGCAGCTTACTAGCGGCCACTACAAATGAGCAGTTCTTC
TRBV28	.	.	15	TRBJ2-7	CASSSPAGKNYEQYF	TGTGCCAGCAGTTCCCCTGCAGGGAAAAACTACGAGCAGTACTTC
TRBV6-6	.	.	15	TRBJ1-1	CASSYGGGEDTEAFF	TGTGCCAGCAGTTACGGGGGGGGCGAGGACACTGAAGCTTTCTTT
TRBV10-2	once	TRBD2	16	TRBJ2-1	CASAPIAGGPLNEQFF	TGCGCCAGTGCTCCGATAGCGGGAGGGCCCCTCAATGAGCAGTTCTTC
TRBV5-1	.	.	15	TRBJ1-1	CASSLGRDMNTEAFF	TGCGCCAGCAGCTTGGGCAGGGACATGAACACTGAAGCTTTCTTT
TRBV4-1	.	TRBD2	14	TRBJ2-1	CASSLGLAYNEQFF	TGCGCCAGCAGCCTTGGACTAGCGTACAATGAGCAGTTCTTC
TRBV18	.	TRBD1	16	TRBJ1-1	CASSPRTGVGDTEAFF	TGTGCCAGCTCACCGCGGACAGGGGTGGGTGACACTGAAGCTTTCTTT
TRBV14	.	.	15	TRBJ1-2	CASSLDNTAWGGYTF	TGTGCCAGCAGCCTAGACAACACAGCTTGGGGCGGCTACACCTTC
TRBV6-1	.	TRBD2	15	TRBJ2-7	CASCIIGLAGYEQYF	TGTGCCAGCTGTATAATCGGACTAGCGGGATACGAGCAGTACTTC
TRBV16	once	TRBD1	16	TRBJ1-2	CASSQIGPRDSPGYTF	TGTGCCAGCAGCCAAATCGGACCCCGGGACAGCCCGGGCTACACCTTC
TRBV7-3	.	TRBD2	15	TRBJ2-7	CASSQASSGAGEQYF	TGTGCCAGCAGCCAAGCGTCTAGCGGGGCTGGGGAGCAGTACTTC
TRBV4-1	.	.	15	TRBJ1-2	CASSLTVTGFYGYTF	TGCGCCAGCAGCCTGACCGTCACGGGGTTCTATGGCTACACCTTC
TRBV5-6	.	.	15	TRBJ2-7	CASSSQGNIVYEQYF	TGTGCCAGCAGCAGTCAGGGTAACATCGTCTACGAGCAGTACTTC
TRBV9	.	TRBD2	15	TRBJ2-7	CASSPSRAGVDEQYF	TGTGCCAGCAGCCCCAGTCGAGCGGGAGTAGACGAGCAGTACTTC
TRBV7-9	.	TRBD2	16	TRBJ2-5	CASSPLSGSQGETQYF	TGTGCCAGCAGCCCCCTTAGCGGGAGCCAGGGGGAGACCCAGTACTTC
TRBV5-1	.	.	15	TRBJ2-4	CASSLGGEGKNIQYF	TGCGCCAGCAGCTTGGGGGGAGAGGGCAAAAACATTCAGTACTTC
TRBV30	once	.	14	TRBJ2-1	CACQGTTTYNEQFF	TGTGCCTGTCAGGGGACTACGACCTACAATGAGCAGTTCTTC
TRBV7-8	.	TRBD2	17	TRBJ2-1	CASSSQIAGAHHNEQFF	TGTGCCAGCAGCTCCCAGATAGCGGGAGCGCACCACAATGAGCAGTTCTTC
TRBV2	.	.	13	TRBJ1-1	CASVWTANTEAFF	TGTGCCAGCGTCTGGACAGCGAACACTGAAGCTTTCTTT
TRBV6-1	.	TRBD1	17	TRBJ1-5	CASSVTQGASGNQPQHF	TGTGCCAGCAGTGTAACACAGGGGGCGTCTGGCAATCAGCCCCAGCATTTT
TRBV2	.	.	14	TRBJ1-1	CASSYRDMNTEAFF	TGTGCCAGCAGTTACAGGGACATGAACACTGAAGCTTTCTTT
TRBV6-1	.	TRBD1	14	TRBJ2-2	CATPWTGDTGELFF	TGTGCCACCCCATGGACAGGGGATACCGGGGAGCTGTTTTTT
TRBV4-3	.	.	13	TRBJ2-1	CASSLTAYNEQFF	TGCGCCAGCAGCCTGACTGCTTACAATGAGCAGTTCTTC
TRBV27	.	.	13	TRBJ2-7	CASSWAASYEQYF	TGTGCCAGCAGTTGGGCAGCCTCCTACGAGCAGTACTTC
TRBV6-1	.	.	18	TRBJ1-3	CASSEEGLSTVSGNTIYF	TGTGCCAGCAGTGAAGAGGGGCTTTCGACGGTCTCTGGAAACACCATATATTTT
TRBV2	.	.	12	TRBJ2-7	CASSASTYEQYF	TGTGCCAGCAGTGCCTCTACCTACGAGCAGTACTTC
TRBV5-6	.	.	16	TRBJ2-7	CASSVLVGPSFYEQYF	TGTGCCAGCAGCGTCCTCGTTGGGCCTTCCTTTTACGAGCAGTACTTC
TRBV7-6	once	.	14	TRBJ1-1	CASSSKIQGREAFF	TGTGCCAGCAGCTCCAAGATACAGGGCCGAGAAGCTTTCTTT
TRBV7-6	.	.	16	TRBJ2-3	CASSHRVDSGADTQYF	TGTGCCAGCAGCCACCGCGTCGACTCCGGGGCAGATACGCAGTATTTT
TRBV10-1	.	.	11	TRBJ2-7	CASRALDEQYF	TGCGCCAGCAGGGCTCTAGATGAGCAGTACTTC
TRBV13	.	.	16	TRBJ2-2	CASSYPAEEGTGELFF	TGTGCCAGCAGCTACCCTGCGGAAGAAGGCACCGGGGAGCTGTTTTTT
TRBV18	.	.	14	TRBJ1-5	CASSPPEAHQPQHF	TGTGCCAGCTCACCTCCTGAAGCTCATCAGCCCCAGCATTTT
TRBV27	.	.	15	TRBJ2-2	CASSDRDTGTGELFF	TGTGCCAGCAGTGACCGGGACACGGGCACCGGGGAGCTGTTTTTT
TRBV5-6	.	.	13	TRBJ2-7	CASSLGQRYEQYF	TGTGCCAGCAGCTTGGGACAAAGATACGAGCAGTACTTC
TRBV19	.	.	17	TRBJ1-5	CASSIVGVEGGNQPQHF	TGTGCCAGTAGTATTGTCGGCGTCGAGGGTGGCAATCAGCCCCAGCATTTT
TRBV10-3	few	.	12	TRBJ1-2	CAIAIQDYGYTF	TGTGCCATCGCCATACAGGACTATGGCTACACCTTC
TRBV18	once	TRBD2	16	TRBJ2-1	CASSPNSAGGYNEQFF	TGTGCCAGCTCACCAAACTCAGCGGGAGGTTACAATGAGCAGTTCTTC